This T cell receptor beta chain was sequenced during a study of blood T cell repertoires in COVID-19. In the study overall: COVID-19 samples, acute and convalescent, were from the United States, Italy and Spain. From T cells, B-cell-depleted T cells, or PBMCs came the material, which was cDNA or gDNA.

Trimming stripped 1 base from V and 2 bases from J, with 9 bases between. The CDR3 extends over 14 amino acids. Germline assignment: CDR1 SGHRS and CDR2 YFSETQ. In the source study's methods: Amplified reference gene primers provided the basis for estimating nucleated cell counts. Clones were read by immunoSEQ multiplex PCR, and TCRdb kept only the in-frame ones, dropping some. For V, J and clone size, that table is used; D and trimming come from the DNA. The table shows 220,000 or so clones, with 80% to 90% occurring only once. The material sequenced was peripheral blood. The chain employs TRBV5-1 and TRBJ2-5; D is perhaps TRBD1 (5 bases). This clonotype originated in a woman aged 55-69 years who had recovered from COVID-19. In DNA, the CDR3 is TGCGCCAGCAGCTTGACCCCAGGGCAAGAGACCCAGTACTTC. Amino acid sequence: CASSLTPGQETQYF.